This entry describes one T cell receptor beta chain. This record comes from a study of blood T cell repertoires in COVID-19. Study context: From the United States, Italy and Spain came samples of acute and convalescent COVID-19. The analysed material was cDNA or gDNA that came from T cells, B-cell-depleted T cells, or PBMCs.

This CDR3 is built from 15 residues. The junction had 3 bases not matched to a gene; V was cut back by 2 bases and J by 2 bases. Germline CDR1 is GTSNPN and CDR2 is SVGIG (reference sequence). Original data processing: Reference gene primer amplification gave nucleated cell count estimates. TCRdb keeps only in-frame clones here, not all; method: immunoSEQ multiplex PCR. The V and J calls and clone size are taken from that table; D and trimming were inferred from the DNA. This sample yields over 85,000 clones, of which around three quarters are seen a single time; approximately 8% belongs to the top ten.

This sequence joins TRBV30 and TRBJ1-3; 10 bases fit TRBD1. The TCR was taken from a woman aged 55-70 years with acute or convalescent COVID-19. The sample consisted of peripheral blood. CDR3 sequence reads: CAWSQDRGPGNTIYF. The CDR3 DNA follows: TGTGCCTGGAGTCAAGACAGGGGGCCTGGAAACACCATATATTTT.